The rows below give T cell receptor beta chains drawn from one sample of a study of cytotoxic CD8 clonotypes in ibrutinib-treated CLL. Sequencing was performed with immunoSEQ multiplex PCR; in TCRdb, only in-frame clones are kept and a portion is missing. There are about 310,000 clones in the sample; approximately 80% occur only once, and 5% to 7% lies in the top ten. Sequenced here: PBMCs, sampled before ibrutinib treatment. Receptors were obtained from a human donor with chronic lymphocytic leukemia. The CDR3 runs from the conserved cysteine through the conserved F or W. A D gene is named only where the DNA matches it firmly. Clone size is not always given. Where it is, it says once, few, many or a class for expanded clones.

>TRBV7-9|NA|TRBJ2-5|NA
TGTGCCAGCAGCTACCCGGGCTTACTGGGAGAGACCCAGTACTTC
CASSYPGLLGETQYF
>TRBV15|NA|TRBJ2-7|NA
TGTGCCACCAGCAGAGATAGAGAGGGGGCCTACGAGCAGTACTTC
CATSRDREGAYEQYF
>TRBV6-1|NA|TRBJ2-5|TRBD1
TGTGCCAGCAGACCGGGACAGGTAGAACAAGAGACCCAGTACTTC
CASRPGQVEQETQYF
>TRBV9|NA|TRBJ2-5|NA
TGTGCCAGCAGCGCCACGGGACTGCAAGAGACCCAGTACTTC
CASSATGLQETQYF
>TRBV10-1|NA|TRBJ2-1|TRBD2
TGCGCCAGCAGTGGCGTGAAGGCTAGCGGGAGGGGAGTAACCTACAATGAGCAGTTCTTC
CASSGVKASGRGVTYNEQFF
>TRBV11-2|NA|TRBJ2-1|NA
TGTGCCAGCAGCTTAGATTTAGGGAGTCCCCACTACAATGAGCAGTTCTTC
CASSLDLGSPHYNEQFF
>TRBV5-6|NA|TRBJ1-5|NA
TGTGCCAGCAGCCTGCAACCTTATAGCAATCAGCCCCAGCATTTT
CASSLQPYSNQPQHF
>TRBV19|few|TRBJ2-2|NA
TGTGCCAGTAGTACGACAGGAGGCGTGAACACCGGGGAGCTGTTTTTT
CASSTTGGVNTGELFF
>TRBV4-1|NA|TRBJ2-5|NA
TGCGCCAGCAGCCAAGTAAGGGAGCCCTACGAGACCCAGTACTTC
CASSQVREPYETQYF
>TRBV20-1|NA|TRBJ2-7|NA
TGCAGTGCTACTAACTCCTACGAGCAGTACTTC
CSATNSYEQYF
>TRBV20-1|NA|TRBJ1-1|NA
TGCAGTGCCACCAGGAACACTGAAGCTTTCTTT
CSATRNTEAFF
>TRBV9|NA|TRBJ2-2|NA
TGTGCCAGCAGCGTAAGGGGAGGCGCCGGGGAGCTGTTTTTT
CASSVRGGAGELFF
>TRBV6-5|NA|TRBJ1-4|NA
TGTGCCAGCAGTTACTCGATAGGGGTTGAAAAACTGTTTTTT
CASSYSIGVEKLFF
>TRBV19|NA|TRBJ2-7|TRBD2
TGTGCCAGTAGTATAGGAGGGACTAGCTACTACGAGCAGTACTTC
CASSIGGTSYYEQYF
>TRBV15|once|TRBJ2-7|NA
TGTGCCACCAGTAGGGAGGCCCTCTCCTACGAGCAGTACTTC
CATSREALSYEQYF
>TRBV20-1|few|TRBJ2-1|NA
TGCAGTGGCATATACAATGAGCAGTTCTTC
CSGIYNEQFF
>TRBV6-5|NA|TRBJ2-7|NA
TGTGCCAGCAGTTTTACAGCTCAGGGGTTCTCCTACGAGCAGTACTTC
CASSFTAQGFSYEQYF
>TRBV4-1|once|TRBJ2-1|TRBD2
TGCGCCAGCAGCCGATCGGGACTAGCGGGAGTCCTGAGGAATGAGCAGTTCTTC
CASSRSGLAGVLRNEQFF
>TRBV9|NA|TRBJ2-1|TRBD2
TGTGCCAGCAGCGTAGCGGCTAGCGGGAGGGCCCCCGATGAGCAGTTCTTC
CASSVAASGRAPDEQFF
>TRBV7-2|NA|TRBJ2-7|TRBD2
TGTGCCAGCAGCTTAGTCCTAGCGGGAGGTCGGGAGCAGTACTTC
CASSLVLAGGREQYF
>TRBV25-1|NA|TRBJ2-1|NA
TGTGCCAGCAGTGACAATGGCGGGTTTTACCCTTCCTACAATGAGCAGTTCTTC
CASSDNGGFYPSYNEQFF
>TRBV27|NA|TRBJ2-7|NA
TGTGCCAGCAGTTTATCTGGCGGACCCTACGAGCAGTACTTC
CASSLSGGPYEQYF
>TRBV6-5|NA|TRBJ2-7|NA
TGTGCCAGCAGTAAAGAAAGGGGTTACGAGCAGTACTTC
CASSKERGYEQYF
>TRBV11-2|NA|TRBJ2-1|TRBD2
TGTGCCAGCAGCCAGGGGTGGACTAGCGGAGACTACAATGAGCAGTTCTTC
CASSQGWTSGDYNEQFF
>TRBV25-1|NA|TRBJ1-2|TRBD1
TGTGCCAGCAGTGAATATTATGGACAGGGAAATGGCTACACCTTC
CASSEYYGQGNGYTF
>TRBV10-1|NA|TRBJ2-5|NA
TGCGCCAGCAGTGAAGTTCGGCGCTGGACGACACAAGAGACCCAGTACTTC
CASSEVRRWTTQETQYF
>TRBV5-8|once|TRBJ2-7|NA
TGTGCCAGCAGCTTGGCCCTCGGGTTCTCCTACGAGCAGTACTTC
CASSLALGFSYEQYF
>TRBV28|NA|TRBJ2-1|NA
TGTGCCAGCAGTCCGCCCGGCGACTACAATGAGCAGTTCTTC
CASSPPGDYNEQFF
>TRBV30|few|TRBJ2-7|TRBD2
TGTGCCTGGAGTCCCGGGAGGTCGGGGCAGTACTTC
CAWSPGRSGQYF
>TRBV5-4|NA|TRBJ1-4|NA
TGTGCCAGCAGCTTTGATATACCCGCCGGTAGCGAAAAACTGTTTTTT
CASSFDIPAGSEKLFF
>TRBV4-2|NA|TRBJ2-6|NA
TGTGCCAGCAGCCAGCCCGCCCCAGGGATCCGGGCCAACGTCCTGACTTTC
CASSQPAPGIRANVLTF
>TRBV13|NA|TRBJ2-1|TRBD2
TGTGCCAGCAGCAAGGGACTAGCGACCTACAATGAGCAGTTCTTC
CASSKGLATYNEQFF
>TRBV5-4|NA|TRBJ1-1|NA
TGTGCCAGCAGCTTGTGGGGGTCGAGGGAAATGAACACTGAAGCTTTCTTT
CASSLWGSREMNTEAFF
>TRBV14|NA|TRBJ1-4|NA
TGTGCCAGCAGCCAATGGAGTGATGAAAAACTGTTTTTT
CASSQWSDEKLFF
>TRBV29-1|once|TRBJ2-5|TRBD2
TGCAGCGTACTAGACACTGGACTAGCGGGATCCAGGGAGACCCAGTACTTC
CSVLDTGLAGSRETQYF
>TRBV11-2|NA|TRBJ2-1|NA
TGTGCCAGCAGCTTACGACTAACTAGCTCCTACAATGAGCAGTTCTTC
CASSLRLTSSYNEQFF
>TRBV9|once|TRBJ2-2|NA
TGTGCCAGCAATACCGGGACTCATTACACCGGGGAGCTGTTTTTT
CASNTGTHYTGELFF
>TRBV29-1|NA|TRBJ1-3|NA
TGCAGCGTTGGAGTCGGCGGTACTGGAAACACCATATATTTT
CSVGVGGTGNTIYF
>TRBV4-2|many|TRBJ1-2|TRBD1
TGTGCCAGCAGCCAAGACGGACAGGGAAAGAGAAACTATGGCTACACCTTC
CASSQDGQGKRNYGYTF
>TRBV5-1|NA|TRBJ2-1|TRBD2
TGCGCCAGCAGCCCGGGACTAGCGGGAGGTGAGCAGTTCTTC
CASSPGLAGGEQFF
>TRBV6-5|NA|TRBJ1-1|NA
TGTGCCAGCAGTTACTACAGGGCTCATGGCACTGAAGCTTTCTTT
CASSYYRAHGTEAFF
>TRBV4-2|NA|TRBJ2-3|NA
TGTGCCAGCAGCCACCATCCAGTCGGGGTATTGCCAGATACGCAGTATTTT
CASSHHPVGVLPDTQYF
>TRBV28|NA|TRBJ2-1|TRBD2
TGTGCCAGCAGTCTCAACTCAGCCGGGACTAACAATGAGCAGTTCTTC
CASSLNSAGTNNEQFF
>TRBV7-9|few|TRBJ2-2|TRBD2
TGTGCCAGCATCCATGCTGGCCTAGCGGACACCGGGGAGCTGTTTTTT
CASIHAGLADTGELFF
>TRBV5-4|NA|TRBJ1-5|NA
TGTGCCAGCAGCTTGGGCGGGGGGATCACTCAGCCCCAGCATTTT
CASSLGGGITQPQHF
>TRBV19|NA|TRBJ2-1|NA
TGTGCCACCCTCGGGTGGGAGGTTCTTTTCTTC
CATLGWEVLFF
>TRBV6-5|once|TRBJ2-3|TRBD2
TGTGCCAGCAGTTACCCGACTAGCGGAGACACAGATACGCAGTATTTT
CASSYPTSGDTDTQYF
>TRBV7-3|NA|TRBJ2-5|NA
TGTGCCAGCAGCTTATCTGGAGAAGAGACCCAGTACTTC
CASSLSGEETQYF
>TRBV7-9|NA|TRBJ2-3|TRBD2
TGTGCCAGCAGCGCTAGCGGGAGTACAGATACGCAGTATTTT
CASSASGSTDTQYF
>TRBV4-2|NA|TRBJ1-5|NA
TGTGCCAGCAGCCAAGCTTTCAATCAGCCCCAGCATTTT
CASSQAFNQPQHF
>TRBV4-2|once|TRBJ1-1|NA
TGTGCCAGCAGCCAAGACTTGGGCTTGGGCGCGAACACTGAAGCTTTCTTT
CASSQDLGLGANTEAFF
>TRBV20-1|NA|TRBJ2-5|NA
TGCAGTGCTCTCAGGGCAGAGACCCAGTACTTC
CSALRAETQYF
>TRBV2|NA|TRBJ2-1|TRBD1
TGTGCCGGGAACAGGGGAAACTCCTACAATGAGCAGTTCTTC
CAGNRGNSYNEQFF
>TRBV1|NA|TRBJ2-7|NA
TGCACCAGCAGCCCCGAACCCTACGAGCAGTACTTC
CTSSPEPYEQYF